This T cell receptor beta chain was profiled in a study of beta chain features in type 1 diabetes. Across the study: Age, gender and cell yields were similar between patients and healthy donors.

The germline V gene encodes CDR1 SQVTM and CDR2 ANQGSEA. CDR3 length: 11 residues. The V gene lost 7 bases and the J gene lost 1 base, with 7 bases spanning the gap. The sequenced template was cDNA made from the entire isolated RNA. Profiled with immunoSEQ multiplex PCR; TCRdb holds only in-frame clones, not every one. The sample shows over 65,000 clones, approximately 32% of them seen only once. Note on this clone: Its target is not known.

Findings and limits, study-wide: Since sequencing was performed on cDNA, cells with high TCR expression could be over-represented. Shorter TCRB CDR3s, moderately but significantly so, were found in Type 1 diabetes patients in all four CD4+ subsets.

There was one heparinised blood draw per donor, averaging around 100 mL. Sample: stem cell memory CD4+ T cells from blood. The V gene is TRBV29-1, the J gene TRBJ1-1; possibly TRBD1 for D (5 bases). The receptor was derived from a woman aged 18-29 years in good health. The CDR3 region is CSATENTEAFF. The CDR3 nucleotides are TGCAGCGCGACAGAGAACACTGAAGCTTTCTTT. Drawing the rest from reference TRBV29-1 and TRBJ1-1, the complete variable domain is SAVISQKPSRDICQRGTSLTIQCQVDSQVTMMFWYRQQPGQSLTLIATANQGSEATYESGFVIDKFPISRPNLTFSTLTVSNMSPEDSSIYLCSATENTEAFFGQGTRLTVV.